This TCR beta chain stems from a study of T-cell reconstitution after alpha-beta-depleted transplantation in children (dated by TCRdb to the mid-2010s). Notes on the research overall: T-cell immune reconstitution after TCRalphabeta/CD19-depleted allogeneic hematopoietic cell transplantation in children was quantitatively tracked in the study by means of TCR repertoire profiling.

The library was generated by PCR. Sequencing relied on an Illumina HiSeq 2500. TCR libraries were prepared with molecular barcoding, using unique molecular identifiers to normalize TCRbeta repertoire quantification. The public reads were run again by TCRdb, first through fastp at Q25 and then through MiXCR, and only productive beta chains were kept. Duplicate CDR3 protein sequences are folded into a single record with the most common DNA and genes. The sample table contains 300,000 to 400,000 distinct CDR3 sequences; only one count was recorded for approximately 23% of them. 9.5% to 12% of the sample goes to the ten largest clones. Study-level results and caveats: In some patients, the high TCRbeta diversity seen at day 60 was put down to recipient T cells and intrathymic progenitors that had survived conditioning. Over subsequent months, a decline in hyperexpanded clone frequencies was noted, and after one year, T-cell counts and TCRbeta diversity were mostly ascribed to newly produced T cells. Apparently early alphabetaT-cell count recovery about two months after transplant reportedly relied on only several hundred rapidly expanded clones derived from non-depleted graft cells.

The CDR1 and CDR2 encoded by the germline V gene are KGHDR and SFDVKD. Spanning cysteine to phenylalanine, the CDR3 consists of 15 amino acids. Only CDR3 DNA is held: 45 bases, read in frame from base 1. The V end gives up 4 bases and the J end 6 bases, leaving 7 bases in the junction not matched to a gene. This specimen's treatment or condition label, interpreted: allogeneic hematopoietic cell transplantation with graft depleted of TCRalphabeta T cells and CD19 B cells. Transplant recipients were children who received TCRalphabeta/CD19-depleted allogeneic hematopoietic cell grafts. This clonotype was counted a few times. The clone's antigen remains unknown. Qualities for individual bases were not recorded, and no much larger clone is one base off.

The source was PBMCs, mostly from graft donor cells, collected 180 days after TCRalphabeta/CD19-depleted stem cell transplant. The sequence came from a male patient younger than 18 who had a stem cell transplant for acute lymphoblastic leukemia, so the T cells may come from the graft donor. Rearrangement joined TRBV24-1 to TRBJ2-1; 8 central bases correspond to TRBD1. The CDR3 has the sequence CATSDLGQGRNEQFF. Here is the DNA: TGTGCCACCAGTGACCTCGGACAGGGACGCAATGAGCAGTTCTTC.